The present T cell receptor (beta chain) was sequenced within a study of graft-versus-host responses after intestinal transplantation. At the level of the study: Every transplant recipient was induced with anti-thymocyte globulin, then maintained on tacrolimus and steroids for two to three years. Study-level findings and limits: HvG clone declines early post-transplant were associated with peak circulating GvH levels.

Clones were read by immunoSEQ multiplex PCR, and TCRdb kept only the in-frame ones, dropping some. The sample lists 85,000 to 130,000 clones, roughly 84% seen once, with approximately 0.88% in the top ten. Looked up from germline, CDR1 is MRHNA and CDR2 is SNTAGT. The V end was cut by 0 bases, the J end by 8 bases, with 27 bases between. The CDR3 runs 19 residues. Regarding this clone: Its specificity is not known.

Sample: unstimulated CD4+ T cells sorted from spleen or lymph node cells, taken before intestinal transplant. This rearrangement joins TRBV6-4 to TRBJ2-3; a possible D gene is TRBD2 (5 bases). The sequence came from a human donor who received an intestinal transplant. CDR3 bases: TGTGCCAGCAGTGACTCAAGGCCCAAGACTATTCCATCCGCAGGTACGCAGTATTTT. This translates into CASSDSRPKTIPSAGTQYF.